These T cell receptor beta chains were read from a single sample in a study of T-cell memory formation after mild COVID-19. TCRdb re-called the 5' RACE reads with MiXCR, one entry per CDR3 protein. The sample contains almost 550,000 distinct CDR3 sequences, about 20% of which appear only once. The sample comprised PBMCs or a T cell subset sorted from them (not recorded which). Source of these receptors: an adult woman who had mild COVID-19 (a few samples of this study predate the infection). Cell type and time point are not known. Both conserved end residues are part of each CDR3. D genes are given only for firm matches. Expanded clones get a size class; other rows say once, few or many, or leave the size out.

DNA	CDR3	size	D	V	J
TGTGCCAGCAGTCACCTCTCCGGGACAGGGAACATTCAGTACTTC	CASSHLSGTGNIQYF	.	TRBD1	TRBV7-8	TRBJ2-4
TGTGCCAGCAGCACCACAATCGGGAGGGAGCAGTACTTC	CASSTTIGREQYF	.	TRBD2	TRBV7-2	TRBJ2-7
TGTGCCAGCAGCGGGACAGGGATGTACGAGCAGTACTTC	CASSGTGMYEQYF	.	.	TRBV21-1	TRBJ2-7
TGTGCCAGCAGCTTAGGGAGCGGGAGGGACTCCTACGAGCAGTACTTC	CASSLGSGRDSYEQYF	few	TRBD2	TRBV7-6	TRBJ2-7
TGTGCCACCAGGAGGACAGGCAGCTACGAGCAGTACTTC	CATRRTGSYEQYF	few	TRBD1	TRBV12-3/TRBV12-4	TRBJ2-7
TGTGCCAGCAGCTTGAAATCAGGCACAGATACGCAGTATTTT	CASSLKSGTDTQYF	few	.	TRBV5-4	TRBJ2-3
TGTGCCAGCAGCCCCGCCGGGACAGGGGGCGTATCGAGTGGGGCCAACGTCCTGACTTTC	CASSPAGTGGVSSGANVLTF	.	TRBD1	TRBV7-9	TRBJ2-6
TGTGCCAGCAGCGTAGCGCGCGGGGGCGTGGAGGGGGAGACCCAGTACTTC	CASSVARGGVEGETQYF	.	.	TRBV9	TRBJ2-5
TGTGCCAGCAGTTTATATGGGGCGCGAAGCTCCTACGAGCAGTACTTC	CASSLYGARSSYEQYF	few	.	TRBV27	TRBJ2-7
TGCGCCAGCAGCCAGCCGGGACCGAGGAACACTGAAGCTTTCTTT	CASSQPGPRNTEAFF	.	.	TRBV4-3	TRBJ1-1
TGCGCCAGCAGCTTCACTAGAGGCTTTTACGAGCAGTACTTC	CASSFTRGFYEQYF	once	.	TRBV5-1	TRBJ2-7
TGTGCCAGCAGCTCGGGGAGGACTACCTACGAGCAGTACTTC	CASSSGRTTYEQYF	many	.	TRBV7-9	TRBJ2-7
TGTGCCACCAGTAAGACAGGCAATCAGCCCCAGCATTTT	CATSKTGNQPQHF	.	.	TRBV24-1	TRBJ1-5
TGTGCCAGCAGCGTGGGAGCGGGACAAAATTACGAGCAGTACTTC	CASSVGAGQNYEQYF	few	.	TRBV9	TRBJ2-7
TGTGCCAGCAGCCCCGAGACTAGCGGAAGGACAGATACGCAGTATTTT	CASSPETSGRTDTQYF	.	TRBD2	TRBV7-8	TRBJ2-3
TGTGCCAGACGTCTAGCCAAAAACATTCAGTACTTC	CARRLAKNIQYF	few	.	TRBV27	TRBJ2-4
TGTGCCAGCAGTTTAGGGGGGCTCGAGCAGTACTTC	CASSLGGLEQYF	many	.	TRBV12-3/TRBV12-4	TRBJ2-7
TGTGCCAGCACCTGGGGGAACACTGAAGCTTTCTTT	CASTWGNTEAFF	.	.	TRBV25-1	TRBJ1-1